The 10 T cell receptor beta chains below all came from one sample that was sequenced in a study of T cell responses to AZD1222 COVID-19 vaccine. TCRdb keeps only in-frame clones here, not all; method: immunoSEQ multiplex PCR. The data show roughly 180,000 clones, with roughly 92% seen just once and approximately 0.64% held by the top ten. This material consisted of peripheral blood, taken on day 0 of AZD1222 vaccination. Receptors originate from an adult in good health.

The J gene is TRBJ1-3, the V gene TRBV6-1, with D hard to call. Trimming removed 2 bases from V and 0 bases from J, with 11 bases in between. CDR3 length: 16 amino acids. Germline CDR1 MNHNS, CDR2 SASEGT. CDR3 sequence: CASSEWSSSSGNTIYF. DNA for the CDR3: TGTGCCAGCAGTGAATGGTCATCCAGCTCTGGAAACACCATATATTTT.

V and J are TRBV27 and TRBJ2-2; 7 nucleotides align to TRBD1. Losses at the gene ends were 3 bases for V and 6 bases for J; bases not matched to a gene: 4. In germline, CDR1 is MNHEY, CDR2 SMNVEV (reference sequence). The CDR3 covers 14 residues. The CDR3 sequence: CASSLTGFAGELFF. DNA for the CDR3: TGTGCCAGCAGTTTGACAGGGTTCGCCGGGGAGCTGTTTTTT.

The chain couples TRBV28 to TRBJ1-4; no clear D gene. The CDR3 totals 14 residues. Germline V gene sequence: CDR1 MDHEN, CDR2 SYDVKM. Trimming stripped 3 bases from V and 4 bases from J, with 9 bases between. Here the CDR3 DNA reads TGTGCCAGCAGTTTGCGGACGTTTAATGAAAAACTGTTTTTT. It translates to CASSLRTFNEKLFF.

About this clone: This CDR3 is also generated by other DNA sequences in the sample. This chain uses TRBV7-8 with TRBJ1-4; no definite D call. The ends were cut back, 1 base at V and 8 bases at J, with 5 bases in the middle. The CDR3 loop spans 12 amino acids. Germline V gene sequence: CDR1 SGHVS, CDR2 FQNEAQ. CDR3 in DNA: TGTGCCAGCAGCTTAGTCAGAGAAAAACTGTTTTTT. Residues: CASSLVREKLFF.

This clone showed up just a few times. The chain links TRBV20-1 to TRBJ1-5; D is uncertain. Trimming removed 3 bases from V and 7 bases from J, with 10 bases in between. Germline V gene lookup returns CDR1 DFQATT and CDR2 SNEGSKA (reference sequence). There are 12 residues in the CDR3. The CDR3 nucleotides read TGCAGTGCTAGTCCTCCGGGACAGCCCCAGCATTTT. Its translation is CSASPPGQPQHF.

CDR3 amino acids: CASSSNSYEQYF. DNA for the CDR3: TGTGCCAGCAGTTCCAACAGCTACGAGCAGTACTTC. The gene calls are TRBV12-3 or TRBV12-4 and TRBJ2-7; D call uncertain. This CDR3 has 12 residues. V was pared by 4 bases and J by 3 bases, with 7 bases between.

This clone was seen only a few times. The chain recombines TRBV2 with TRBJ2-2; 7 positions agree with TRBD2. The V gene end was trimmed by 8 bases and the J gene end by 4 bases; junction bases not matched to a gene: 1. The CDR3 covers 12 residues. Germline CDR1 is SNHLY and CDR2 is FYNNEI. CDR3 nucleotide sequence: TGTGCCAGCGGGGGGGTCACCGGGGAGCTGTTTTTT. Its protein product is CASGGVTGELFF. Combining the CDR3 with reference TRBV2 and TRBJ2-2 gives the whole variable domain EPEVTQTPSHQVTQMGQEVILRCVPISNHLYFYWYRQILGQKVEFLVSFYNNEISEKSEIFDDQFSVERPDGSNFTLKIRSTKLEDSAMYFCASGGVTGELFFGEGSRLTVL.

The CDR3 loop is CASSELGLAGVSEQFF. For the CDR3, the DNA is TGTGCCAGCAGTGAGTTGGGACTAGCGGGAGTGTCTGAGCAGTTCTTC. The chain couples TRBV2 to TRBJ2-1; 14 bases agree with TRBD2. The germline gives CDR1 SNHLY, CDR2 FYNNEI. The length of the CDR3 is 16 residues. V dropped 3 bases and J dropped 9; count of bases not matched to a gene: 7.

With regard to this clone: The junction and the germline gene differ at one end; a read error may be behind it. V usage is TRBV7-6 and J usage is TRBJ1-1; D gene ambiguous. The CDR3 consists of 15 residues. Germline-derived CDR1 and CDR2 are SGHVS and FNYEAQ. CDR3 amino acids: CASTLRRGMATEAFF. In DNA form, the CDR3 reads TGTGCCAGCACCTTAAGGAGAGGGATGGCCACTGAAGCTTTCTTT.

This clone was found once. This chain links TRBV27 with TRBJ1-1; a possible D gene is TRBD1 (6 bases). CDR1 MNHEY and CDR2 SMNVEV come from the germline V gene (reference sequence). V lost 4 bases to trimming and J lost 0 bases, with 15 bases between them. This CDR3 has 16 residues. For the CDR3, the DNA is TGTGCCAGCAGTTCCACGACAGGACTGATGAACACTGAAGCTTTCTTT. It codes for CASSSTTGLMNTEAFF.